The clone carrying this T cell receptor (beta chain) was seen once. Trimming pared 4 bases from V and 0 bases from J, leaving 13 bases between. The V gene's germline CDR1 is LNHDA and CDR2 SQIVND (reference sequence). The CDR3 totals 15 residues. The data are from a study of blood T cell repertoires in COVID-19. Here immunoSEQ multiplex PCR was the method, and the copy in TCRdb shows in-frame clones only, minus some. The sample carries 17,000 or so clones, 81% recorded once. Source material: peripheral blood. This clonotype was sampled from a man between 35 and 55 years old with active or convalescent COVID-19. The V and J genes are TRBV19 and TRBJ2-7; D is ambiguous. The CDR3 sequence is CASSTHIRSSYEQYF. The CDR3 DNA is TGTGCCAGTAGTACCCACATAAGGAGCTCCTACGAGCAGTACTTC.